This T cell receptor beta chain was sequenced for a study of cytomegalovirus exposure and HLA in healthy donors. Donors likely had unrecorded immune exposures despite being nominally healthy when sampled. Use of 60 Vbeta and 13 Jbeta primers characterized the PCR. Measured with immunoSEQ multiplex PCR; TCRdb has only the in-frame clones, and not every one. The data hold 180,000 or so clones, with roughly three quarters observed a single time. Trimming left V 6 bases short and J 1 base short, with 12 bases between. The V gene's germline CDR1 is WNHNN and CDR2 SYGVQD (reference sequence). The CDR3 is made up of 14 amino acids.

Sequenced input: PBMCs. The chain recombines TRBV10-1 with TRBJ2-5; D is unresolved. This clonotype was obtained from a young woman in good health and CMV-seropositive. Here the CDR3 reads CASRLPEIQETQYF. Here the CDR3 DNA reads TGCGCCAGCAGGCTTCCGGAGATCCAAGAGACCCAGTACTTC.